This T cell receptor beta chain emerged from a study of OX40 agonist ivuxolimab in advanced cancers. Overall study: At approximately 80% male, the cohort had a mean age of 60 years, ranging from roughly 20 to 90. Three patients, one with hepatocellular carcinoma and two with cutaneous melanoma, achieved partial responses.

Measured with immunoSEQ multiplex PCR; TCRdb has only the in-frame clones, and not every one. The table includes 70,000 or so clones, 70% to 90% detected once. The receptor was isolated from an adult with an advanced solid tumor such as melanoma, head and neck, liver or kidney cancer. The sequencing used CD4+ or CD8+ T cells sorted from blood, collected in a trial of the OX40 agonist ivuxolimab.

The CDR3 DNA sequence: TGTGCCAGCAGCCTTTTTAGCGGGAAAGTGAACACCGGGGAGCTGTTTTTT. As protein: CASSLFSGKVNTGELFF. This chain connects TRBV7-2 to TRBJ2-2; 8 bases align to TRBD2. Germline V gives CDR1 SGHTA, CDR2 FQGNSA. V trimming: 5 bases; J trimming: 1 base; junction bases outside the gene matches: 9. The CDR3 sequence is 17 residues long.